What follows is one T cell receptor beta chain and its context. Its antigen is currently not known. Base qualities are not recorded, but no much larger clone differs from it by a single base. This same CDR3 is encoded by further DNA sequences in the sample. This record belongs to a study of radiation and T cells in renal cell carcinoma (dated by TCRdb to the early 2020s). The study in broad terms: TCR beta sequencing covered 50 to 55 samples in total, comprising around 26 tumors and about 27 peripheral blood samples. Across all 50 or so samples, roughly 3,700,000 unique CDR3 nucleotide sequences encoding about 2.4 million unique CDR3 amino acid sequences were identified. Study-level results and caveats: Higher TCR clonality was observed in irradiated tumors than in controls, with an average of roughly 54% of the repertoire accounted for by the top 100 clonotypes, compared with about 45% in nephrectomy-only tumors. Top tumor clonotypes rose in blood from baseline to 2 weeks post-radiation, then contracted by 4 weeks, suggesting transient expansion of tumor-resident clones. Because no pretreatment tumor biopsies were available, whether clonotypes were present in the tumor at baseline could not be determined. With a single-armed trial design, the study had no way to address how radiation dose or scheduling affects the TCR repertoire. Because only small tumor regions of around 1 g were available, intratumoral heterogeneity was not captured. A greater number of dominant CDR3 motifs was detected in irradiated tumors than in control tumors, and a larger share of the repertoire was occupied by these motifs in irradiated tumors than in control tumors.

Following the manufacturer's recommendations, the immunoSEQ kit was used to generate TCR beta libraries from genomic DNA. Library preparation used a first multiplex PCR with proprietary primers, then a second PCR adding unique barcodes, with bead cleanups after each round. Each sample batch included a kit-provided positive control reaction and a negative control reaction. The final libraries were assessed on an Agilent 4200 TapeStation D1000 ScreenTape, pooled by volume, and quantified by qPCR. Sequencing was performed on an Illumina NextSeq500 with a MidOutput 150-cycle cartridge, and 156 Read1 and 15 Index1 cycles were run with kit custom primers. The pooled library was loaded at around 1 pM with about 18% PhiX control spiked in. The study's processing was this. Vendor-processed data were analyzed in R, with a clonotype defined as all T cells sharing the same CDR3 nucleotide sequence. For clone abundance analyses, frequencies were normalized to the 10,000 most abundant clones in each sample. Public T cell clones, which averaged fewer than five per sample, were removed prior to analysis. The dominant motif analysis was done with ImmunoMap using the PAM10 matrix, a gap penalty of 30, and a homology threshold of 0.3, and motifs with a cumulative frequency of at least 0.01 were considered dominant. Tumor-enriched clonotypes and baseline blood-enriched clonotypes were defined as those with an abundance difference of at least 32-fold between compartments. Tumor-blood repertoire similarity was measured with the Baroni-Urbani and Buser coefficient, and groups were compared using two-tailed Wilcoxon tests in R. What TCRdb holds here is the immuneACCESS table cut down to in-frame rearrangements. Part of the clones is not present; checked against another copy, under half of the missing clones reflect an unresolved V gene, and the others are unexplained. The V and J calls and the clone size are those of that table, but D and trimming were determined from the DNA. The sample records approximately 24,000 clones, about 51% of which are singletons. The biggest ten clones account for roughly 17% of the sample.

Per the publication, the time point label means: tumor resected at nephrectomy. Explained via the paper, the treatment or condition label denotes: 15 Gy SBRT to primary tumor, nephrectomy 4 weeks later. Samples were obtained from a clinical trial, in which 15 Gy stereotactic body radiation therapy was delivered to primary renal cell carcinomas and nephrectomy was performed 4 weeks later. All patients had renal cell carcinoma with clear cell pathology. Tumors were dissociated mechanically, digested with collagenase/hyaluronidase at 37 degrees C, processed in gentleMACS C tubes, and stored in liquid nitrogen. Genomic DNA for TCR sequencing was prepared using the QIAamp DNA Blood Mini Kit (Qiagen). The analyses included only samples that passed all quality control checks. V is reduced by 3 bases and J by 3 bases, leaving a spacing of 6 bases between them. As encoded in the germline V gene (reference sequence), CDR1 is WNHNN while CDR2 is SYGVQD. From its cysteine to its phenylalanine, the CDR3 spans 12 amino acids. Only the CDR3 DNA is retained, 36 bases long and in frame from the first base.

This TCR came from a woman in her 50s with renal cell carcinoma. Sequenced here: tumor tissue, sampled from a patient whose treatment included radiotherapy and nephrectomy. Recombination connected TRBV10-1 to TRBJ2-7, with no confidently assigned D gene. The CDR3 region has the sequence CASSDRVYEQYF. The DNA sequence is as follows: TGCGCCAGCAGTGATCGTGTCTACGAGCAGTACTTC.